This T cell receptor beta chain was captured by sequencing in a study of cytomegalovirus exposure and HLA in healthy donors. The PCR ran on 60 Vbeta and 13 Jbeta primers. Libraries were prepared by immunoSEQ multiplex PCR; TCRdb keeps only in-frame clonotypes and omits some of them. The sample lists around 97,000 clones, roughly a tenth occurring once. The CDR3 runs 15 residues. V trimming: 6 bases; J trimming: 2 bases; junction bases outside the gene matches: 3. Per germline, CDR1 SNHLY and CDR2 FYNNEI. This receptor was identified in a man between 45 and 60 years old in good health and CMV-seropositive. The gene calls are TRBV2 and TRBJ2-1, with 11 bases lining up with TRBD2. The sample consisted of PBMCs. CDR3: CASRLAGGPYNEQFF. The DNA for the CDR3 is TGTGCCAGCAGATTAGCGGGGGGGCCCTACAATGAGCAGTTCTTC.